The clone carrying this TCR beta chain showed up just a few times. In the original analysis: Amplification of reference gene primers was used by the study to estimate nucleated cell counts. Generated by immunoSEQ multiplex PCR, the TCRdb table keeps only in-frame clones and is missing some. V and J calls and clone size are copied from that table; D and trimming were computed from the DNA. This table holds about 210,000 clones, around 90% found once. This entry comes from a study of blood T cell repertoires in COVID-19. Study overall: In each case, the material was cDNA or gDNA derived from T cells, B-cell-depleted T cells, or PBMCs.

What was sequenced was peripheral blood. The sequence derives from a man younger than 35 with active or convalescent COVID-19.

The CDR3 DNA sequence: TGTGCCAGCAGTTTCAGTAGGAGCAAGGACTACAATGAGCAGTTCTTC. This sequence encodes CASSFSRSKDYNEQFF. This chain links TRBV27 with TRBJ2-1; D remains unclear. The CDR3 extends over 16 amino acids. Trimming pared 3 bases from V and 3 bases from J, leaving 15 bases between. The V gene's germline CDR1 is MNHEY and CDR2 SMNVEV (reference sequence).